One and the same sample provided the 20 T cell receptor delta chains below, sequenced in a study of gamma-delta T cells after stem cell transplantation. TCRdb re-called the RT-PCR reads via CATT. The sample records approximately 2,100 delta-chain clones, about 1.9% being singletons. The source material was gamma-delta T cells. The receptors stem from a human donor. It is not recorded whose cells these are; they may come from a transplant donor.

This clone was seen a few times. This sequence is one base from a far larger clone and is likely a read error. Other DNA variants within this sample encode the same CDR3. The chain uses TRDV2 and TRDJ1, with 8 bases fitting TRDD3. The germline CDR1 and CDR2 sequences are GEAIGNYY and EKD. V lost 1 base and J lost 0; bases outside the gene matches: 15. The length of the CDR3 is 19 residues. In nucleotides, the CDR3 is TGTGCCTGTGACACTGCTCATCGCTGGGGGAATGCATACACCGATAAACTCATCTTT. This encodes CACDTAHRWGNAYTDKLIF.

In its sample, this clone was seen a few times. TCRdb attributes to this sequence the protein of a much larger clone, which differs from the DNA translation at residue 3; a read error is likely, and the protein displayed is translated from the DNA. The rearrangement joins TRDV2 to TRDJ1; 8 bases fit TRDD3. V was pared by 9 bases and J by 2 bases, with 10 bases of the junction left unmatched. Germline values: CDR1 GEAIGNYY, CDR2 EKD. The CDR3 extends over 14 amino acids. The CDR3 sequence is CARVVLGGTDKLIF. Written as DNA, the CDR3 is TGTGCCCGTGTCGTACTGGGGGGTACCGATAAACTCATCTTT.

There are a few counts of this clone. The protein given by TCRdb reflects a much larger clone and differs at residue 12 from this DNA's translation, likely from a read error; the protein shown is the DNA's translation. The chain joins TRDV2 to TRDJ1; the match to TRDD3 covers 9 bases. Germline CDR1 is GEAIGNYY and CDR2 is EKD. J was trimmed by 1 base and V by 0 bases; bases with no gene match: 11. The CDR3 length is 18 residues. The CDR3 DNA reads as TGTGCCTGTGACACCCTGATGGGGATACGCGGGGGCACCGATAAACTCATCTTT. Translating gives CACDTLMGIRGGTDKLIF.

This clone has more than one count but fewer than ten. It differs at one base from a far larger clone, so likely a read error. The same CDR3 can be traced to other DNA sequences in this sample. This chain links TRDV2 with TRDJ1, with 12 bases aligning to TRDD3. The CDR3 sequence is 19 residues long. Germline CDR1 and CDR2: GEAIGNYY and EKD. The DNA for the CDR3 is TGTGCCTGCGACACCGTTACTGGGGGATACCCCAAGCCGACCGATAAACTCATCTTT. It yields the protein CACDTVTGGYPKPTDKLIF.

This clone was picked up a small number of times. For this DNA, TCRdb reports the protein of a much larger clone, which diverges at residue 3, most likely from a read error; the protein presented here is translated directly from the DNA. CDR3 sequence: CARDTLRTGGYGGIEYTDKLIF. The CDR3 DNA reads TGTGCCCGTGACACTCTCCGTACTGGGGGATACGGGGGGATTGAGTACACCGATAAACTCATCTTT. This chain joins TRDV2 and TRDJ1; TRDD3 agrees at 13 bases. Looked up from germline, CDR1 is GEAIGNYY and CDR2 is EKD. The CDR3 spans 22 residues.

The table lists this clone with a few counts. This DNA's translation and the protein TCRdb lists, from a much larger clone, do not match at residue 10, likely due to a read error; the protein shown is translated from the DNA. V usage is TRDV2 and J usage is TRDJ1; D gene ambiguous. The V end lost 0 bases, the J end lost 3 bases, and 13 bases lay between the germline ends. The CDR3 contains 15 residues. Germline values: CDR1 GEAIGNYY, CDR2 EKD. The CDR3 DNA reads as TGTGCCTGTGACACCTTGGGACATAACGCCGATAAACTCATCTTT. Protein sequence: CACDTLGHNADKLIF.

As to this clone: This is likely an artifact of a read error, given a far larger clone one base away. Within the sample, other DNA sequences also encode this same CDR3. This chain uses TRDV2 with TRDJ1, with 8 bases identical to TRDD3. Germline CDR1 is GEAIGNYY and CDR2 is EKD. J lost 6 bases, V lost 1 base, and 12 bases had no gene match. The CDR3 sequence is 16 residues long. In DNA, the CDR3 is TGTGCCTGTGACACTTGGGGGATCCCCTCCTCCAATAAACTCATCTTT. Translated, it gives CACDTWGIPSSNKLIF.

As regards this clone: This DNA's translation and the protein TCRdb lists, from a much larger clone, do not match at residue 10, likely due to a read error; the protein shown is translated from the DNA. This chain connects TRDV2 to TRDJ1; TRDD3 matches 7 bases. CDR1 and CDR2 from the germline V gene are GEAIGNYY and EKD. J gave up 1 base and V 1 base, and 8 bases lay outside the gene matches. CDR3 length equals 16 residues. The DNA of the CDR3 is TGTGCCTGTGACACTATGGTGGGGGAAAGCACCGATAAACTCATCTTT. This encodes CACDTMVGESTDKLIF.

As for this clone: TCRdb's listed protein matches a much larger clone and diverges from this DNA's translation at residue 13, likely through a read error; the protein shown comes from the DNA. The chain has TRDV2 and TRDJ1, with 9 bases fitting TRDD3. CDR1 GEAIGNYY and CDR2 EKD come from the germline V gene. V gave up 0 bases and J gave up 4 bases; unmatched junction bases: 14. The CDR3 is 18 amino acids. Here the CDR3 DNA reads TGTGCCTGTGACACCCTGATGGGGATACGCGGGGACATCGATAAACTCATCTTT. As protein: CACDTLMGIRGDIDKLIF.

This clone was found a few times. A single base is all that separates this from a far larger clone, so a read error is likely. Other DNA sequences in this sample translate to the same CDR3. The CDR3: CACDPWGMRTDKLIF. The CDR3 DNA reads as TGCGCCTGTGACCCATGGGGAATGAGGACCGATAAACTCATCTTT. The chain is built from TRDV2 and TRDJ1; D perhaps matches TRDD3 (5 bases). Germline CDR1 GEAIGNYY, CDR2 EKD. The CDR3 contains 15 residues.

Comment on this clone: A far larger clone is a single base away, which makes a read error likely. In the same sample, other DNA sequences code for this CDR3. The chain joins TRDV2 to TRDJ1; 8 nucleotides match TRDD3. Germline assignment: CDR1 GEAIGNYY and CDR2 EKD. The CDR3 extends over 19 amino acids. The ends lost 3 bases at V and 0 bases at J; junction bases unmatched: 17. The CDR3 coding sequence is TGTGCCTGTGACCCGATTCCTCGCGTCGTACTGGGGGACACCGATAAACTCATCTTT. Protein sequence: CACDPIPRVVLGDTDKLIF.

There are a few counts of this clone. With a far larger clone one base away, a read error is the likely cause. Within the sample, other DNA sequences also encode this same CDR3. The DNA for the CDR3 is TGTGCCTGTGACACCGTTGGAGGAGAGAGCTCCTGGGACACCCGACAGATGTTTTTC. It codes for CACDTVGGESSWDTRQMFF. V usage is TRDV2 and J usage is TRDJ3; D gene unclear. V was cut by 0 bases and J by 0 bases, with 14 bases left in between. In germline, CDR1 is GEAIGNYY, CDR2 EKD. CDR3 length: 19 amino acids.

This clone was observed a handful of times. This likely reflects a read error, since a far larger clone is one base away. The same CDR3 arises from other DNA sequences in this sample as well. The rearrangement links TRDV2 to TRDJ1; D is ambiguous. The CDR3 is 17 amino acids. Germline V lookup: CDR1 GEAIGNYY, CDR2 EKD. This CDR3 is CACDTLPGRAYTDKLIF. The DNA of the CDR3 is TGTGCCTGCGACACCCTCCCCGGGAGGGCATACACCGATAAACTCATCTTT.

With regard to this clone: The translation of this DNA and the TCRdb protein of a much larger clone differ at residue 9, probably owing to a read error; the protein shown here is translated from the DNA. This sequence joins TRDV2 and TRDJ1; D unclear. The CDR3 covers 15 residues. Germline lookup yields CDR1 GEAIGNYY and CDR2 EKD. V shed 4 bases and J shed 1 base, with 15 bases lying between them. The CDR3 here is CACDAVGLSTDKLIF. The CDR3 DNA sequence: TGTGCCTGTGATGCGGTCGGTCTAAGCACCGATAAACTCATCTTT.

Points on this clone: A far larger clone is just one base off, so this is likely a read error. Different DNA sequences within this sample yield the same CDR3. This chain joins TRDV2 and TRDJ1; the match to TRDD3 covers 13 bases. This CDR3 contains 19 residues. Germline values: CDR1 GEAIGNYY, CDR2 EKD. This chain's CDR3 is CACDTSFTGGYAHFDKLIF. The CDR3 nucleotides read TGCGCCTGTGACACGAGCTTCACTGGGGGATACGCGCACTTCGATAAACTCATCTTT.

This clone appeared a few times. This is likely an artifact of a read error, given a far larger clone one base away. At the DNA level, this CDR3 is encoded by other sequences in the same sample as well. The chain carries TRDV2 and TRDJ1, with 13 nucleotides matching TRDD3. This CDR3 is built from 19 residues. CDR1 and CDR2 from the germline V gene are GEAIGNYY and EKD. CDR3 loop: CACDTSFTGGYAHFDKLIF. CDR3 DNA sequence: TGTGCCTGCGACACGAGCTTCACTGGGGGATACGCGCACTTCGATAAACTCATCTTT.

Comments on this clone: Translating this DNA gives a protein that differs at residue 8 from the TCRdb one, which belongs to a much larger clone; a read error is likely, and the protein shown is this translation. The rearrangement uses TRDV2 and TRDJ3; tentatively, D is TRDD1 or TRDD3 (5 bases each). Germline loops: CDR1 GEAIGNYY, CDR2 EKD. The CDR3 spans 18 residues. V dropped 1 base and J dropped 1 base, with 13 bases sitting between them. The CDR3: CACDTVGNRSWDTRQMFF. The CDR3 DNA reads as TGTGCCTGTGACACAGTGGGGAATAGGTCCTGGGACACCCGACAGATGTTTTTC.

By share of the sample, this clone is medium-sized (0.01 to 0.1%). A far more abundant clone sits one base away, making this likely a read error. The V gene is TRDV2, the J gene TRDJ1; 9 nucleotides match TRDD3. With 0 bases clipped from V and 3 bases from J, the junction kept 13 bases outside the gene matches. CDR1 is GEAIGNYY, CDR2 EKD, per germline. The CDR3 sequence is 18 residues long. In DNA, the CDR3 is TGTGCCTGTGACACCCTGATGGGGATACGCGGGGACGCCGATAAACTCATCTTT. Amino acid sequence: CACDTLMGIRGDADKLIF.

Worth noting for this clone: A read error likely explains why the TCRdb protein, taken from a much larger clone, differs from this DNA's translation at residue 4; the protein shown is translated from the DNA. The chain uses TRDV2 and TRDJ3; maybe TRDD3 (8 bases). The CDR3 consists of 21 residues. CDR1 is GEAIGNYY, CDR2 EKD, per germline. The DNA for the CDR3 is TGTGCCTGTGAAACCACGGGGCTCTGGGGGAGCCCTTCCTGGGACACTCGACAGATGTTTTTC. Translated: CACETTGLWGSPSWDTRQMFF.

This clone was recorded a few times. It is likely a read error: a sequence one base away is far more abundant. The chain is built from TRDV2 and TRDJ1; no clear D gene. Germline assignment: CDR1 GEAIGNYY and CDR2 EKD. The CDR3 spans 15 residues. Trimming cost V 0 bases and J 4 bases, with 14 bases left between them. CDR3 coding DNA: TGTGCCTGTGACACCGTTTCCCCACGAGGCGATAAACTCATCTTT. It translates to CACDTVSPRGDKLIF.